The rows below give T cell receptor beta chains drawn from one sample of a study of vaccination and CD4 T cells after COVID-19. TCRdb redid the calling of the PCR reads with MiXCR, one entry per CDR3 protein. In the table there are roughly 16,000 distinct CDR3 sequences, about 63% of which are singletons. These receptors are not linked to any known antigen. The sequenced sample was CD4+ T cells from blood, cultured in vitro. The receptors come from a human donor who had recovered from COVID-19. CDR3s include the opening cysteine and the closing phenylalanine or tryptophan. The D gene is left open where the match is weak. Only some rows state a clone size, as once, few, many or a class for expanded clones.

J gene: TRBJ2-1; clone size: once; V gene: TRBV24-1; D gene: TRBD1; CDR3 protein: CATSDRAGGKEQFF; CDR3 DNA: TGTGCCACCAGCGATAGGGCAGGGGGCAAAGAGCAGTTCTTC
J gene: TRBJ2-7; clone size: few; V gene: TRBV20-1; D gene: TRBD1; CDR3 protein: CSARTGGKSYEQYF; CDR3 DNA: TGCAGTGCTCGAACAGGGGGGAAATCCTACGAGCAGTACTTC
J gene: TRBJ2-5; clone size: .; V gene: TRBV20-1; D gene: TRBD2; CDR3 protein: CSAREGLAGGVLTQYF; CDR3 DNA: TGCAGTGCTAGAGAAGGACTAGCGGGGGGGGTTTTGACCCAGTACTTC
J gene: TRBJ2-3; clone size: .; V gene: TRBV28; D gene: .; CDR3 protein: CAGSPGFGGLTDTQYF; CDR3 DNA: TGTGCCGGATCGCCGGGGTTTGGGGGCCTCACAGATACGCAGTATTTT
J gene: TRBJ1-1; clone size: .; V gene: TRBV11-2; D gene: .; CDR3 protein: CASSPTIGFVTEAFF; CDR3 DNA: TGTGCCAGCAGCCCCACTATCGGGTTCGTGACTGAAGCTTTCTTT
J gene: TRBJ2-3; clone size: few; V gene: TRBV7-9; D gene: TRBD2; CDR3 protein: CASSIRRGVAGESGTDTQYF; CDR3 DNA: TGTGCCAGCAGCATACGCCGGGGGGTAGCGGGAGAGTCCGGCACAGATACGCAGTATTTT
J gene: TRBJ2-7; clone size: few; V gene: TRBV10-3; D gene: .; CDR3 protein: CAISDPGTSSYEQYF; CDR3 DNA: TGTGCCATCAGTGATCCCGGGACCAGCTCCTACGAGCAGTACTTC
J gene: TRBJ2-6; clone size: .; V gene: TRBV6-1; D gene: TRBD1; CDR3 protein: CASSRQGDSGANVLTF; CDR3 DNA: TGTGCCAGCAGTCGACAGGGGGACTCTGGGGCCAACGTCCTGACTTTC
J gene: TRBJ2-7; clone size: .; V gene: TRBV6-1; D gene: TRBD1; CDR3 protein: CASSGRDRASYEQYF; CDR3 DNA: TGTGCCAGCAGTGGCCGGGACAGGGCCTCCTACGAGCAGTACTTC
J gene: TRBJ2-6; clone size: .; V gene: TRBV6-5; D gene: .; CDR3 protein: CASSFRQFSGANVLTF; CDR3 DNA: TGTGCCAGCAGTTTTAGGCAGTTCTCTGGGGCCAACGTCCTGACTTTC
J gene: TRBJ1-2; clone size: .; V gene: TRBV28; D gene: TRBD1; CDR3 protein: CASSPGDRGMYGYTF; CDR3 DNA: TGTGCCAGCAGTCCGGGGGACAGGGGAATGTATGGCTACACCTTC
J gene: TRBJ2-1; clone size: .; V gene: TRBV20-1; D gene: .; CDR3 protein: CSARESSWEQFF; CDR3 DNA: TGCAGTGCTAGAGAATCTAGCTGGGAGCAGTTCTTC
J gene: TRBJ1-2; clone size: few; V gene: TRBV7-4; D gene: .; CDR3 protein: CASRFFKDRETNYGYTF; CDR3 DNA: TGTGCCAGCAGATTCTTTAAAGACAGAGAGACTAACTATGGCTACACCTTC
J gene: TRBJ1-2; clone size: once; V gene: TRBV5-1; D gene: TRBD1; CDR3 protein: CASSLERQGIYGYTF; CDR3 DNA: TGCGCCAGCAGCTTGGAAAGACAGGGGATCTATGGCTACACCTTC
J gene: TRBJ2-7; clone size: .; V gene: TRBV20-1; D gene: TRBD2; CDR3 protein: CSAIAGGTYEQYF; CDR3 DNA: TGCAGTGCCATAGCGGGGGGCACCTACGAGCAGTACTTC
J gene: TRBJ2-7; clone size: once; V gene: TRBV15; D gene: .; CDR3 protein: CATSRGSGIPIF; CDR3 DNA: TGTGCCACCAGCAGAGGTTCCGGGATCCCCATCTTC
J gene: TRBJ1-1; clone size: once; V gene: TRBV7-9; D gene: .; CDR3 protein: CASSLAARASEAFF; CDR3 DNA: TGTGCCAGCAGCTTAGCGGCCAGGGCTAGTGAAGCTTTCTTT
J gene: TRBJ2-5; clone size: .; V gene: TRBV15; D gene: .; CDR3 protein: CATSRDRIGETQYF; CDR3 DNA: TGTGCCACCAGCAGAGATCGAATCGGAGAGACCCAGTACTTC
J gene: TRBJ2-2; clone size: .; V gene: TRBV19; D gene: .; CDR3 protein: CASRLQVAGELFF; CDR3 DNA: TGTGCCAGTAGACTACAAGTAGCCGGGGAGCTGTTTTTT
J gene: TRBJ2-5; clone size: .; V gene: TRBV20-1; D gene: TRBD2; CDR3 protein: CSAPGLAGETQYF; CDR3 DNA: TGCAGTGCTCCGGGACTAGCAGGAGAGACCCAGTACTTC
J gene: TRBJ1-5; clone size: few; V gene: TRBV7-9; D gene: .; CDR3 protein: CASSLATNQPQHF; CDR3 DNA: TGTGCCAGCAGCTTAGCGACCAATCAGCCCCAGCATTTT
J gene: TRBJ1-5; clone size: .; V gene: TRBV30; D gene: .; CDR3 protein: CAWDSQEGQPQHF; CDR3 DNA: TGTGCCTGGGACAGCCAAGAAGGTCAGCCCCAGCATTTT
J gene: TRBJ2-7; clone size: few; V gene: TRBV27; D gene: TRBD1; CDR3 protein: CASTKGQGLSYEQYF; CDR3 DNA: TGTGCCAGCACAAAAGGACAGGGTCTCTCCTACGAGCAGTACTTC
J gene: TRBJ2-1; clone size: .; V gene: TRBV5-6; D gene: .; CDR3 protein: CASSLRFRGPGEQFF; CDR3 DNA: TGTGCCAGCAGCTTGAGGTTTAGGGGACCGGGTGAGCAGTTCTTC
J gene: TRBJ1-1; clone size: .; V gene: TRBV2; D gene: TRBD1; CDR3 protein: CASSRQGVGAFF; CDR3 DNA: TGTGCCAGCAGTAGACAGGGGGTGGGAGCTTTCTTT
J gene: TRBJ2-5; clone size: .; V gene: TRBV28; D gene: TRBD1; CDR3 protein: CASSPRQGKRGETQYF; CDR3 DNA: TGTGCCAGCAGCCCTCGACAGGGAAAGCGAGGGGAGACCCAGTACTTC
J gene: TRBJ2-2; clone size: .; V gene: TRBV19; D gene: .; CDR3 protein: CASSHRAGGTGELFF; CDR3 DNA: TGTGCCAGTAGTCACAGGGCTGGGGGGACCGGGGAGCTGTTTTTT
J gene: TRBJ2-3; clone size: few; V gene: TRBV20-1; D gene: .; CDR3 protein: CSARARGGETDTQYF; CDR3 DNA: TGCAGTGCTAGAGCTCGAGGGGGTGAAACAGATACGCAGTATTTT
J gene: TRBJ2-1; clone size: .; V gene: TRBV7-2; D gene: TRBD1; CDR3 protein: CASSLEGQAYNEQFF; CDR3 DNA: TGTGCCAGCAGCTTAGAGGGACAGGCCTACAATGAGCAGTTCTTC
J gene: TRBJ1-5; clone size: few; V gene: TRBV20-1; D gene: .; CDR3 protein: CSATVLGGSQPQHF; CDR3 DNA: TGCAGTGCCACCGTCCTGGGGGGATCGCAGCCCCAGCATTTT
J gene: TRBJ2-1; clone size: .; V gene: TRBV19; D gene: .; CDR3 protein: CASSMLGGAGTYEQFF; CDR3 DNA: TGTGCCAGTAGTATGCTGGGGGGAGCAGGTACATATGAGCAGTTCTTC
J gene: TRBJ1-5; clone size: few; V gene: TRBV6-5; D gene: .; CDR3 protein: CASSYSHSQPQHF; CDR3 DNA: TGTGCCAGCAGTTACTCGCATAGCCAGCCCCAGCATTTT
J gene: TRBJ2-3; clone size: .; V gene: TRBV24-1; D gene: .; CDR3 protein: CATSGDSRDTDTQYF; CDR3 DNA: TGTGCCACCAGCGGAGACAGTCGGGACACAGATACGCAGTATTTT
J gene: TRBJ2-7; clone size: .; V gene: TRBV11-3; D gene: TRBD2; CDR3 protein: CASLRAGVWNEQYF; CDR3 DNA: TGTGCCAGCTTGCGTGCGGGAGTTTGGAACGAGCAGTACTTC
J gene: TRBJ2-1; clone size: once; V gene: TRBV6-9; D gene: TRBD2; CDR3 protein: CASSSRLAGNEQFF; CDR3 DNA: TGTGCCAGCAGTAGCCGACTAGCTGGCAATGAGCAGTTCTTC
J gene: TRBJ2-3; clone size: .; V gene: TRBV5-1; D gene: .; CDR3 protein: CASSYMGAGALYF; CDR3 DNA: TGCGCCAGCAGCTACATGGGGGCAGGGGCCCTATATTTT
J gene: TRBJ1-2; clone size: .; V gene: TRBV21-1; D gene: .; CDR3 protein: CAGITIGVYGYTF; CDR3 DNA: TGTGCCGGCATTACCATTGGGGTCTATGGCTACACCTTC
J gene: TRBJ1-2; clone size: few; V gene: TRBV18; D gene: TRBD1; CDR3 protein: CASSPRTGGDGYTF; CDR3 DNA: TGTGCCAGCTCACCAAGGACAGGGGGGGATGGCTACACCTTC
J gene: TRBJ1-3; clone size: .; V gene: TRBV6-1; D gene: .; CDR3 protein: CASRTTATGGGNTIYF; CDR3 DNA: TGTGCCAGCAGAACCACCGCAACCGGCGGGGGAAACACCATATATTTT
J gene: TRBJ1-2; clone size: .; V gene: TRBV10-3; D gene: .; CDR3 protein: CAISESGRGAYGYTF; CDR3 DNA: TGTGCCATCAGTGAGTCGGGCAGGGGAGCCTATGGCTACACCTTC
J gene: TRBJ1-2; clone size: .; V gene: TRBV4-1; D gene: TRBD1; CDR3 protein: CASSQPTSRDRGSYGYTF; CDR3 DNA: TGCGCCAGCAGCCAGCCAACCTCCAGGGACAGGGGTAGCTATGGCTACACCTTC
J gene: TRBJ2-5; clone size: .; V gene: TRBV2; D gene: TRBD2; CDR3 protein: CASRPPRRGGPETQYF; CDR3 DNA: TGTGCCAGCAGACCACCCCGGCGGGGGGGCCCCGAGACCCAGTACTTC
J gene: TRBJ2-1; clone size: few; V gene: TRBV7-2; D gene: .; CDR3 protein: CASSFGGSYNEQFF; CDR3 DNA: TGTGCCAGCAGCTTCGGGGGCTCCTACAATGAGCAGTTCTTC
J gene: TRBJ2-6; clone size: .; V gene: TRBV19; D gene: TRBD1; CDR3 protein: CASSQGAAGANVLTF; CDR3 DNA: TGTGCCAGTAGTCAGGGGGCGGCTGGGGCCAACGTCCTGACTTTC
J gene: TRBJ1-1; clone size: .; V gene: TRBV12-3/TRBV12-4; D gene: .; CDR3 protein: CASLHRRLNTEAFF; CDR3 DNA: TGTGCCAGTCTCCATCGGAGACTGAACACTGAAGCTTTCTTT
J gene: TRBJ2-1; clone size: .; V gene: TRBV7-2; D gene: TRBD1; CDR3 protein: CASSRGTGGLSEQFF; CDR3 DNA: TGTGCCAGCAGCCGAGGGACAGGGGGGTTGAGTGAGCAGTTCTTC
J gene: TRBJ1-5; clone size: .; V gene: TRBV7-8; D gene: .; CDR3 protein: CASSLAGVGRQPQHF; CDR3 DNA: TGTGCCAGCAGCTTAGCGGGGGTGGGACGTCAGCCCCAGCATTTT
J gene: TRBJ2-5; clone size: .; V gene: TRBV30; D gene: .; CDR3 protein: CAWIRQGQETQYF; CDR3 DNA: TGTGCCTGGATCCGGCAAGGGCAAGAGACCCAGTACTTC
J gene: TRBJ2-6; clone size: .; V gene: TRBV27; D gene: .; CDR3 protein: CASSSRRRSGANVLTF; CDR3 DNA: TGTGCCAGCAGTTCCCGACGCCGCTCTGGGGCCAACGTCCTGACTTTC
J gene: TRBJ1-1; clone size: .; V gene: TRBV11-3; D gene: TRBD1; CDR3 protein: CASSPLDRDFSEAFF; CDR3 DNA: TGTGCCAGCAGTCCACTGGACAGGGATTTCTCTGAAGCTTTCTTT
J gene: TRBJ1-3; clone size: .; V gene: TRBV6-2/TRBV6-3; D gene: .; CDR3 protein: CASKRGPVSGNTIYF; CDR3 DNA: TGTGCCAGCAAACGGGGTCCCGTCTCTGGAAACACCATATATTTT
J gene: TRBJ1-2; clone size: .; V gene: TRBV6-1; D gene: .; CDR3 protein: CASRNGGLGGYTF; CDR3 DNA: TGTGCCAGCAGAAACGGCGGTCTCGGTGGCTACACCTTC
J gene: TRBJ2-7; clone size: once; V gene: TRBV11-2; D gene: .; CDR3 protein: CASSPLRGNRDLYEQYF; CDR3 DNA: TGTGCCAGCAGCCCCCTTAGGGGGAACAGGGACCTCTACGAGCAGTACTTC
J gene: TRBJ2-3; clone size: .; V gene: TRBV29-1; D gene: TRBD2; CDR3 protein: CSVVTSGKGDTQYF; CDR3 DNA: TGCAGCGTTGTGACTAGCGGGAAGGGGGATACGCAGTATTTT
J gene: TRBJ1-4; clone size: .; V gene: TRBV4-3; D gene: .; CDR3 protein: CASSQDQETANLRNEKLFF; CDR3 DNA: TGCGCCAGCAGCCAAGATCAGGAGACAGCCAACCTAAGGAATGAAAAACTGTTTTTT
J gene: TRBJ2-1; clone size: .; V gene: TRBV21-1; D gene: .; CDR3 protein: CASSKDPRVNEQFF; CDR3 DNA: TGTGCCAGCAGCAAGGACCCGAGAGTCAATGAGCAGTTCTTC
J gene: TRBJ2-7; clone size: .; V gene: TRBV20-1; D gene: .; CDR3 protein: CSARRDLNYEQYF; CDR3 DNA: TGCAGTGCTAGGCGGGACCTCAACTACGAGCAGTACTTC
J gene: TRBJ1-1; clone size: .; V gene: TRBV11-2; D gene: .; CDR3 protein: CASSLGQNTEAFF; CDR3 DNA: TGTGCCAGCAGCTTAGGCCAGAACACTGAAGCTTTCTTT
J gene: TRBJ1-1; clone size: .; V gene: TRBV7-9; D gene: .; CDR3 protein: CASSLGTPSAEAFF; CDR3 DNA: TGTGCCAGCAGCTTAGGCACCCCGTCTGCTGAAGCTTTCTTT